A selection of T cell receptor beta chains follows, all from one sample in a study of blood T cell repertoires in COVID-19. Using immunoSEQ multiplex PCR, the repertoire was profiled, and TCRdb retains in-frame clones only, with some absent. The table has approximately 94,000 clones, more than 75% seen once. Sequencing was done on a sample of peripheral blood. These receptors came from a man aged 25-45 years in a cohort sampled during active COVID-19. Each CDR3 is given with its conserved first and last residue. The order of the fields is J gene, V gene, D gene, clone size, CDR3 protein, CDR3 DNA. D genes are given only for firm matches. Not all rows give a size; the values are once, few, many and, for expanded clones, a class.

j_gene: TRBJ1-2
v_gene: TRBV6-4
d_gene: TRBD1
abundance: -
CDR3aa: CASRTPGQGMRYTF
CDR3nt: TGTGCCAGCAGGACCCCGGGACAGGGGATGCGCTACACCTTC

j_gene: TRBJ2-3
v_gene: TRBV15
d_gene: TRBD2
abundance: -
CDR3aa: CATSRSIYGGGLTDTQYF
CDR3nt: TGTGCCACCAGCAGATCTATATATGGCGGGGGGCTCACAGATACGCAGTATTTT

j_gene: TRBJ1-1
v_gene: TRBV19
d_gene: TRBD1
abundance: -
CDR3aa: CASSNRGRGAFF
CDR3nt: TGTGCCAGTAGTAACAGGGGGCGCGGAGCTTTCTTT

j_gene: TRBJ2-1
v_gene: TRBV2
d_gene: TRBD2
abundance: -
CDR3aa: CASSDFAGGSYNEQFF
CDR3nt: TGTGCCAGCAGCGACTTCGCGGGGGGCTCCTACAATGAGCAGTTCTTC

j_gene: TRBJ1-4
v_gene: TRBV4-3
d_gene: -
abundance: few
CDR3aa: CASSQELRVGEKLFF
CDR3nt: TGCGCCAGCAGCCAAGAATTGAGGGTTGGTGAAAAACTGTTTTTT

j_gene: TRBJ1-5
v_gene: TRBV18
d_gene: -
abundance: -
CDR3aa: CASSPPDNNQPQHF
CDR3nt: TGTGCCAGCTCACCCCCGGACAACAATCAGCCCCAGCATTTT

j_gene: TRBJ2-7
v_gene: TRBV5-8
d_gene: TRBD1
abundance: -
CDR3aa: CASSLRGQGSYEQYF
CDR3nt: TGTGCCAGCAGCTTGAGGGGACAGGGGTCCTACGAGCAGTACTTC

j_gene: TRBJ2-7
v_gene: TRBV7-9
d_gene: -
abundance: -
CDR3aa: CASSLGRVAYEQYF
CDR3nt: TGTGCCAGCAGCTTGGGCAGGGTAGCCTACGAGCAGTACTTC

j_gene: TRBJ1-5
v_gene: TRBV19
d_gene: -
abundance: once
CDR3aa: CASSIMARRLGQGHQPQHF
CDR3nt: TGTGCCAGTAGTATAATGGCCCGCAGACTCGGGCAGGGTCATCAGCCCCAGCATTTT

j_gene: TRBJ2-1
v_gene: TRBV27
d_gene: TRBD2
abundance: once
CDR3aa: CASSPGTSGGERHNEQFF
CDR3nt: TGTGCCAGCAGTCCCGGGACTAGCGGGGGGGAAAGGCACAATGAGCAGTTCTTC

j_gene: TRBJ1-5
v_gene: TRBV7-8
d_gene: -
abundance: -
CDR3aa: CASSYGNRDSNQPQHF
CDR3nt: TGTGCCAGCAGCTATGGAAACAGGGATAGCAATCAGCCCCAGCATTTT

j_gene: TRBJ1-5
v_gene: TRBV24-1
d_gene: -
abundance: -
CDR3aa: CATSGATDSNQPQHF
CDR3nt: TGTGCCACCAGTGGAGCGACGGATAGCAATCAGCCCCAGCATTTT

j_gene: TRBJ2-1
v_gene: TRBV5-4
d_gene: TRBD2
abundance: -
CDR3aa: CASSYGGTSGDNEQFF
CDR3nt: TGTGCCAGCAGCTACGGGGGGACTAGCGGAGACAATGAGCAGTTCTTC

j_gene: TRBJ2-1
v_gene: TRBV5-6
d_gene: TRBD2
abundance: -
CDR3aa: CASRRASGGPGNEQFF
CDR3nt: TGTGCCAGCAGAAGGGCTAGCGGGGGGCCGGGGAATGAGCAGTTCTTC

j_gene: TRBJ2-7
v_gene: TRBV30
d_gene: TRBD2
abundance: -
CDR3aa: CAWSSLAGSAYEQYF
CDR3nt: TGTGCCTGGAGCTCGCTAGCGGGGTCCGCCTACGAGCAGTACTTC

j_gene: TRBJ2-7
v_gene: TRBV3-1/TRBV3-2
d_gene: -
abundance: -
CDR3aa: CASSRGQTPYEQYF
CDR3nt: TGTGCCAGCAGCCGAGGACAGACCCCCTACGAGCAGTACTTC

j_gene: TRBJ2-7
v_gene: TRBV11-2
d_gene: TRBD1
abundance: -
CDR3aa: CASSFRGPYEQYF
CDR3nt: TGTGCCAGCAGCTTTAGGGGGCCCTACGAGCAGTACTTC

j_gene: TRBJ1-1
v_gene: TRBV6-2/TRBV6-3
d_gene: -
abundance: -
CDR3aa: CASSYSLSPEAFF
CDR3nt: TGTGCCAGCAGTTACTCCCTAAGTCCGGAAGCTTTCTTT

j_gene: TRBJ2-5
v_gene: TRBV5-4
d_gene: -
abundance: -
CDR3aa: CASSPGVGETQYF
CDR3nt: TGTGCCAGCAGCCCAGGGGTAGGGGAGACCCAGTACTTC

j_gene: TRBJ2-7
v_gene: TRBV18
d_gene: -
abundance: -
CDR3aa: CASSPSGFRYEQYF
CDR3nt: TGTGCCAGCTCACCATCCGGGTTTCGCTACGAGCAGTACTTC

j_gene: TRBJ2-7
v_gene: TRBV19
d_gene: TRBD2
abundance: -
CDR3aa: CASSTEERGSYEQYF
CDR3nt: TGTGCCAGTAGTACTGAGGAGCGGGGCTCCTACGAGCAGTACTTC

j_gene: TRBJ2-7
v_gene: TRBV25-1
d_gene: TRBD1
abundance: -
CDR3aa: CASSEPGTGGNEQYF
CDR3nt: TGTGCCAGCAGTGAACCCGGGACAGGAGGGAACGAGCAGTACTTC

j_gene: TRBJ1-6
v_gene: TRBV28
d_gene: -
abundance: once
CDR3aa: CASTVGQKSSPLHF
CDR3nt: TGTGCCAGCACAGTCGGACAGAAGAGTTCACCCCTCCACTTT

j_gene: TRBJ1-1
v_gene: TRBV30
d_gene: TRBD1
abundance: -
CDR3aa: CAWSLSRTGITEAFF
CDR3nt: TGTGCCTGGAGTCTTTCGAGGACAGGGATCACTGAAGCTTTCTTT

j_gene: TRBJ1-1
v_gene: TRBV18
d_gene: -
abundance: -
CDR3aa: CASSPMGGNTEAFF
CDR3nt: TGTGCCAGCTCACCCATGGGGGGGAACACTGAAGCTTTCTTT

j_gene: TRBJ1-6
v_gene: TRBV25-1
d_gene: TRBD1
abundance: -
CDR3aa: CASSGDRGHNNSPLHF
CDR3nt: TGTGCCAGCAGTGGGGACAGGGGTCATAATAATTCACCCCTCCACTTT

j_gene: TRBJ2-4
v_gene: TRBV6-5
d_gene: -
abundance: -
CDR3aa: CASSYSIGLAKNIQYF
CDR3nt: TGTGCCAGCAGTTACTCGATCGGTCTAGCCAAAAACATTCAGTACTTC

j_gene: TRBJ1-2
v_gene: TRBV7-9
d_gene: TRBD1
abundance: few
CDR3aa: CASTRTGVGYGYTF
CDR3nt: TGTGCCAGCACTCGGACAGGCGTCGGCTATGGCTACACCTTC

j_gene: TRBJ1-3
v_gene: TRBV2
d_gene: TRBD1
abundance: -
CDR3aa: CASSRQGAAGNTIYF
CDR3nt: TGTGCCAGCAGTAGACAGGGGGCAGCTGGAAACACCATATATTTT

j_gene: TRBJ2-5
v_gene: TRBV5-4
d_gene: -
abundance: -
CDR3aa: CASSLGQKKETQYF
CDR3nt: TGTGCCAGCAGCTTGGGACAGAAAAAAGAGACCCAGTACTTC

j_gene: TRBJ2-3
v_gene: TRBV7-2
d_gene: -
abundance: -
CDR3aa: CASSLVGLLPRNTQYF
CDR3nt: TGTGCCAGCAGCTTAGTCGGTCTCCTCCCACGCAATACGCAGTATTTT

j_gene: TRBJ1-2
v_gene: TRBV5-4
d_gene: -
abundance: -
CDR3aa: CASSLMGALYGYTF
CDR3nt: TGTGCCAGCAGCTTGATGGGGGCGCTATACGGCTACACCTTC

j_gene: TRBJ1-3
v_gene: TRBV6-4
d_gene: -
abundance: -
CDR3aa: CASSDSTDSGNTIYF
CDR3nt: TGTGCCAGCAGTGACTCGACAGACTCTGGAAACACCATATATTTT

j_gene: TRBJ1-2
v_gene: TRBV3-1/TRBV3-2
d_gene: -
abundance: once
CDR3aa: CASSHVQANYGYTF
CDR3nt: TGTGCCAGCAGCCATGTGCAGGCTAACTATGGCTACACCTTC

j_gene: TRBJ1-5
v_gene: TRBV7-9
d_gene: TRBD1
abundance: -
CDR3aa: CASSFEGARSNQPQHF
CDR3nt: TGTGCCAGCAGCTTTGAGGGGGCACGGAGCAATCAGCCCCAGCATTTT

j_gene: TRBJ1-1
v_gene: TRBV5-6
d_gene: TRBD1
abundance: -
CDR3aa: CASTPRQGPNTEAFF
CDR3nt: TGTGCCAGCACCCCGAGACAGGGACCGAACACTGAAGCTTTCTTT

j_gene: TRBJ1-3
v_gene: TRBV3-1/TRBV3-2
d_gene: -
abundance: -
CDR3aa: CASSQYLNTIYF
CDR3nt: TGTGCCAGCAGCCAGTATCTAAACACCATATATTTT